In this sample, the clone carrying this TCR beta chain turned up many times. All patients reached thyroid surgery having received no treatment beforehand. The germline V gene has CDR1 DFQATT and CDR2 SNEGSKA (reference sequence). The CDR3 sequence is 11 residues long. V was cut by 6 bases and J by 4 bases, with 9 bases left in between. This entry is derived from a study of metastatic and nonmetastatic thyroid tumors. On the study more broadly: The study looked at repertoires side by side in blood and in tumor or nodule tissue from malignant and benign thyroid patients.

Using MiXCR, TCRdb reanalyzed the PCR reads. Seen here are about 38,000 clones, 26% observed once, and the top ten hold roughly a tenth. This TCR came from a female donor with papillary thyroid cancer or a benign thyroid nodule (not recorded which). Some clones in this sample may be carry-over from other donors' samples. The V gene is TRBV20-1, the J gene TRBJ1-1, with no clear D. Material: blood. The CDR3 sequence: CSAPGVTEAFF. Written as DNA, the CDR3 is TGCAGTGCCCCTGGAGTCACTGAAGCTTTCTTT.